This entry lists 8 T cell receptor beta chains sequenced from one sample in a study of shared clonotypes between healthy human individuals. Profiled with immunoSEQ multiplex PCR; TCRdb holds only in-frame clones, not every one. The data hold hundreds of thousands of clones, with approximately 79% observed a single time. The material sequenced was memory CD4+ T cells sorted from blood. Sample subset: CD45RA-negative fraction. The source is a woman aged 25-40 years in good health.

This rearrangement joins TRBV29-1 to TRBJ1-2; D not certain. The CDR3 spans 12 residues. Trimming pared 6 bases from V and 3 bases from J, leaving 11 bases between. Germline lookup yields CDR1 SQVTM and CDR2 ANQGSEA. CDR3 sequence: CSVEQPDYGYTF. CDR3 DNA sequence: TGCAGCGTCGAACAGCCGGACTATGGCTACACCTTC. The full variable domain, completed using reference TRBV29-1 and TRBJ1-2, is SAVISQKPSRDICQRGTSLTIQCQVDSQVTMMFWYRQQPGQSLTLIATANQGSEATYESGFVIDKFPISRPNLTFSTLTVSNMSPEDSSIYLCSVEQPDYGYTFGSGTRLTVV.

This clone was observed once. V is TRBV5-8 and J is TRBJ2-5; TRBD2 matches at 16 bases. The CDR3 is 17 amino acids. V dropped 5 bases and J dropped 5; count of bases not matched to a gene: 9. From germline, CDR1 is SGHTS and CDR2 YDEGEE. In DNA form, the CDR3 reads TGTGCCAGCAGACCTGGGACTAGCGGGAGGGTTCGGGAGACCCAGTACTTC. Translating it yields CASRPGTSGRVRETQYF. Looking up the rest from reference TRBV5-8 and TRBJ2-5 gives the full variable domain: EAGVTQSPTHLIKTRGQQATLRCSPISGHTSVYWYQQALGLGLQFLLWYDEGEERNRGNFPPRFSGRQFPNYSSELNVNALELEDSALYLCASRPGTSGRVRETQYFGPGTRLLVL.

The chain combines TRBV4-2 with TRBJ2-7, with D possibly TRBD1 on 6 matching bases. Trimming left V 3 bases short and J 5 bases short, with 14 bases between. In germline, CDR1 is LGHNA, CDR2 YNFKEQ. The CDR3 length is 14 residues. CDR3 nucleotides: TGTGCCAGCAGCCACGGACAGTCCCACGACGAGCAGTACTTC. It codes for CASSHGQSHDEQYF.

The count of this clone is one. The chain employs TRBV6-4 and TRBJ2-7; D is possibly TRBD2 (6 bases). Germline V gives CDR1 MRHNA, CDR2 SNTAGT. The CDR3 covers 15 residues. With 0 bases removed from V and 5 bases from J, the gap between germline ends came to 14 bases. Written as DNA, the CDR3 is TGTGCCAGCAGTGACTCAGGAGGGGTGTCTCACGAGCAGTACTTC. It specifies CASSDSGGVSHEQYF.

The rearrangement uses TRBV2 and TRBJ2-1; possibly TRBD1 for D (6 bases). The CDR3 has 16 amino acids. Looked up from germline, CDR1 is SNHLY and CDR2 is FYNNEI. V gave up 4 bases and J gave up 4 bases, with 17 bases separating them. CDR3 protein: CASSGVWGPIYNEQFF. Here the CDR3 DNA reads TGTGCCAGCAGTGGTGTTTGGGGGCCGATTTACAATGAGCAGTTCTTC.

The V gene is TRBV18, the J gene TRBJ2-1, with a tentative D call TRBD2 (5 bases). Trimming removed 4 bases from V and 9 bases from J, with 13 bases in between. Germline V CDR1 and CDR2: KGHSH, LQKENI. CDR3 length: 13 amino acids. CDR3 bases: TGTGCCAGCTCACGCCCGGGGAGCAGTGAGCAGTTCTTC. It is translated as CASSRPGSSEQFF.

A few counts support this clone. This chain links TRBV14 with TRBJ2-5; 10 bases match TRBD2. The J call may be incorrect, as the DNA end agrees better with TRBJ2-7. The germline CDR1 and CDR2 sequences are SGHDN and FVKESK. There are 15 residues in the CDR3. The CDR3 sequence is CASSQLAGATYEQYF. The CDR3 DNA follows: TGTGCCAGCAGCCAACTAGCGGGGGCAACCTACGAGCAGTACTTC.

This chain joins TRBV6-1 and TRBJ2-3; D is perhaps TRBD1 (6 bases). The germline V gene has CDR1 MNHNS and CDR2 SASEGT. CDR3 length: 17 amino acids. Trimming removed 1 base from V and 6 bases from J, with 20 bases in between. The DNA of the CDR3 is TGTGCCAGCAGTGAAGAGGGGGAACTCTGGACTCTGGATACGCAGTATTTT. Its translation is CASSEEGELWTLDTQYF.